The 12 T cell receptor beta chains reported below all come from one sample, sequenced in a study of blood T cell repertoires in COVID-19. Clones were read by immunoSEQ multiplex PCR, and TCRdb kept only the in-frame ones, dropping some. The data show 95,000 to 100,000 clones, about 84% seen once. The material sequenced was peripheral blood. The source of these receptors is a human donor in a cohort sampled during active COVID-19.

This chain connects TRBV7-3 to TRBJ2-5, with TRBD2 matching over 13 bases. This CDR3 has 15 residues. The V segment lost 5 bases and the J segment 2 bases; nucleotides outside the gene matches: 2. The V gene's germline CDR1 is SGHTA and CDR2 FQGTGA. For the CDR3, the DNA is TGTGCCAGCAGCCAGACTAGCGGGGGGCAAGAGACCCAGTACTTC. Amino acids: CASSQTSGGQETQYF.

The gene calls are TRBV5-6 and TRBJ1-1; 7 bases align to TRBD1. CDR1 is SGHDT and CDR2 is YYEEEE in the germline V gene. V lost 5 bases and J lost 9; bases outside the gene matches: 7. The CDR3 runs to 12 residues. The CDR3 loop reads CASSYRQGKAFF. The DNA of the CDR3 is TGTGCCAGCAGTTATCGACAGGGCAAAGCTTTCTTT. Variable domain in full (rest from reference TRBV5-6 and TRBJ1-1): DAGVTQSPTHLIKTRGQQVTLRCSPKSGHDTVSWYQQALGQGPQFIFQYYEEEERQRGNFPDRFSGHQFPNYSSELNVNALLLGDSALYLCASSYRQGKAFFGQGTRLTVV.

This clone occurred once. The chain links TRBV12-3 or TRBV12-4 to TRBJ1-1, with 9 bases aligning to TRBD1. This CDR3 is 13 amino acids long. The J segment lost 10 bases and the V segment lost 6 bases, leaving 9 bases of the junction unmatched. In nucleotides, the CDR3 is TGTGCCAGCAGCTCCCTGGGACAGGGTCTAGCTTTCTTT. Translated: CASSSLGQGLAFF.

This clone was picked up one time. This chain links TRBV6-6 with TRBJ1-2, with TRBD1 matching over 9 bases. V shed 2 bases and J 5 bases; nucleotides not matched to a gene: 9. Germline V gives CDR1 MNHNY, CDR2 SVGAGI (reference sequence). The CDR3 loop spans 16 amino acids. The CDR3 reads CASSYKEGQGSYGYTF. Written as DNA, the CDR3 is TGTGCCAGCAGTTACAAGGAGGGACAGGGATCTTATGGCTACACCTTC.

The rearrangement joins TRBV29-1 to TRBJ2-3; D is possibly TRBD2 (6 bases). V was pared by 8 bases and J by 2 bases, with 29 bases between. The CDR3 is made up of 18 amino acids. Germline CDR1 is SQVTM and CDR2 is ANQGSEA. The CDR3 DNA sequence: TGCAGCCCTGGCAGCCCAGAAAGGGTCGCGGGAATCACAGATACGCAGTATTTT. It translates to CSPGSPERVAGITDTQYF.

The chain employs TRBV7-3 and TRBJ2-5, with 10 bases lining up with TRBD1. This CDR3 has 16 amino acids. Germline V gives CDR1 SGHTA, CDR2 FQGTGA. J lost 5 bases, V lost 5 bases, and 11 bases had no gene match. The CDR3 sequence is CASSGTTGGGTETQYF. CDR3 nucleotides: TGTGCCAGCAGCGGCACGACAGGGGGCGGTACGGAGACCCAGTACTTC.

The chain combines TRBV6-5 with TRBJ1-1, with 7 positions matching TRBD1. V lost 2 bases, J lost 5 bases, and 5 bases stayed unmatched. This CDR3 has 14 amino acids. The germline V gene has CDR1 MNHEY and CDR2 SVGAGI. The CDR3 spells CASSYEGAATEAFF. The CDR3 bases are TGTGCCAGCAGTTACGAGGGGGCGGCGACTGAAGCTTTCTTT.

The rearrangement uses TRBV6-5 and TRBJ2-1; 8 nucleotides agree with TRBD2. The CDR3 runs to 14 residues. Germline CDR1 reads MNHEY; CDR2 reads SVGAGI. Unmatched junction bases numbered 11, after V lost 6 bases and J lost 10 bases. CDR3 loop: CASRGAGVAKEQFF. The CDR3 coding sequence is TGTGCCAGCAGGGGAGCGGGAGTGGCAAAGGAGCAGTTCTTC.

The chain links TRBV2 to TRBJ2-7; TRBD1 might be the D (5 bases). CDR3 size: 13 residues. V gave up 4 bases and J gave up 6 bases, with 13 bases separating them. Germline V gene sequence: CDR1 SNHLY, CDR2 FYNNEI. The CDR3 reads CASSVVQAGEQYF. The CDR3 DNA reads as TGTGCCAGCAGTGTCGTACAGGCCGGCGAGCAGTACTTC.

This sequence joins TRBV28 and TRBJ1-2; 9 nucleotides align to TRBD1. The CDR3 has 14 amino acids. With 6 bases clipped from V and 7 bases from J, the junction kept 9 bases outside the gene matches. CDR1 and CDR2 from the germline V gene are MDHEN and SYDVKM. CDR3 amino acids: CASRTRDRVGGYTF. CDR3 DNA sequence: TGTGCCAGCAGGACCAGGGACAGGGTGGGTGGCTACACCTTC.

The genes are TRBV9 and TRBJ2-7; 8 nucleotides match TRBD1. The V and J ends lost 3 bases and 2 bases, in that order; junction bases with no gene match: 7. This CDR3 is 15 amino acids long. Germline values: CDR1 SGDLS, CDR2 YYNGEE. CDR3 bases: TGTGCCAGCAGCGAGGGCCAGGGGGCGCCCTACGAGCAGTACTTC. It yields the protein CASSEGQGAPYEQYF.

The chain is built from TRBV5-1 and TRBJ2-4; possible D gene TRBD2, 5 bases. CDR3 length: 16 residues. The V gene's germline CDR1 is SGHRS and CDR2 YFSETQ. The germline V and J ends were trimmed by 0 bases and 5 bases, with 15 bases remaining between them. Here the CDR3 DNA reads TGCGCCAGCAGCTTGGCCTTTGAGGGCCGTCAAAACATTCAGTACTTC. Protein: CASSLAFEGRQNIQYF.